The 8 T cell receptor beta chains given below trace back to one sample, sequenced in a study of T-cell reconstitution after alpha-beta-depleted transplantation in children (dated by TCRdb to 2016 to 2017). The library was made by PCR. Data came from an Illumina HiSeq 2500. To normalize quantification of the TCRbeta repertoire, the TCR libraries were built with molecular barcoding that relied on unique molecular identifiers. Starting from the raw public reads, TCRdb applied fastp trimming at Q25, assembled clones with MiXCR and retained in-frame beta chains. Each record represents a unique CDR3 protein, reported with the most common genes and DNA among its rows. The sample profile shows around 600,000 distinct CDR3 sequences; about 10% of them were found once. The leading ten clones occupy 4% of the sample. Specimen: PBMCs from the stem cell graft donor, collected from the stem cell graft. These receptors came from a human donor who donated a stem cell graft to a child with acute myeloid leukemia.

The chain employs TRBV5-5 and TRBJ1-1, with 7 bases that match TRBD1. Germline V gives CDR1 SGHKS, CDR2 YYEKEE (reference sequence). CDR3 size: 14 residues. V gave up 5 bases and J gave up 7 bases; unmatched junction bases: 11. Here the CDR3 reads CASRTPGGWGEAFF. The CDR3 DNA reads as TGTGCCAGCAGGACACCAGGGGGATGGGGTGAAGCTTTCTTT.

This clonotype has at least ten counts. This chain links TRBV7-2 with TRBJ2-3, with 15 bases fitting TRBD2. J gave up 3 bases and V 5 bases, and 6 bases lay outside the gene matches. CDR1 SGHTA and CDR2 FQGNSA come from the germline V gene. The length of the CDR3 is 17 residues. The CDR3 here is CASSPGLAGGLTDTQYF. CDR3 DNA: TGTGCCAGCAGCCCTGGACTAGCGGGAGGGCTAACAGATACGCAGTATTTT.

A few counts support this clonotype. The CDR3 here is CASSGNVPSRQYF. The CDR3 DNA reads as TGTGCCAGCAGTGGGAATGTCCCGAGCAGGCAGTACTTC. The chain carries TRBV2 and TRBJ2-7; D unresolved. Trimming left V 4 bases short and J 9 bases short, with 16 bases between. CDR3 size: 13 residues. Germline V gene lookup returns CDR1 SNHLY and CDR2 FYNNEI.

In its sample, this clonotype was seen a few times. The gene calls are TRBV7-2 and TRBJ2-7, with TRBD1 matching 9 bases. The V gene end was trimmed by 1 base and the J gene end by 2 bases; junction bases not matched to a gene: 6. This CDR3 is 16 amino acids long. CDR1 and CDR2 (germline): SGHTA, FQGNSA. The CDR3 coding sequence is TGTGCCAGCAGCTTAGGTCCGGGACAGGGACCCTACGAGCAGTACTTC. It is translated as CASSLGPGQGPYEQYF.

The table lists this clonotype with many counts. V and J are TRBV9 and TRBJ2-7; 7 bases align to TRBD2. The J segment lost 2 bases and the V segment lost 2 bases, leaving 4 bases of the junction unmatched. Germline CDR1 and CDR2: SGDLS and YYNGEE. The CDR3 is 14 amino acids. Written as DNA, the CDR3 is TGTGCCAGCAGCGTTGCGGGAGCCCCCTACGAGCAGTACTTC. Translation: CASSVAGAPYEQYF.

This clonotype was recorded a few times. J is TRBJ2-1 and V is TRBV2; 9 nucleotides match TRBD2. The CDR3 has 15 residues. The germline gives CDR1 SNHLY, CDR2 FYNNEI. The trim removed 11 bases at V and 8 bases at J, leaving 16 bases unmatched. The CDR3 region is CAGQAGGLDGDEQFF. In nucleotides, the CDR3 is TGTGCCGGCCAGGCGGGAGGGCTCGACGGGGATGAGCAGTTCTTC.

The CDR3 loop reads CSARLFPGTGHTDTQYF. The CDR3 bases are TGCAGTGCTAGGCTCTTTCCAGGGACAGGGCACACAGATACGCAGTATTTT. The chain employs TRBV20-1 and TRBJ2-3, with 9 nucleotides matching TRBD1. The junction had 12 bases not matched to a gene; V was cut back by 3 bases and J by 2 bases. The CDR3 spans 17 residues. Germline lookup yields CDR1 DFQATT and CDR2 SNEGSKA (reference sequence).

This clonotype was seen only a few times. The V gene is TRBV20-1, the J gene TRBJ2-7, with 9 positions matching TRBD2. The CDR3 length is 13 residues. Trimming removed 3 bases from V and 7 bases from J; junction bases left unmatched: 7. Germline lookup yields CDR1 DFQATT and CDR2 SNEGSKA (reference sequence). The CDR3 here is CSARVSGSLEQYF. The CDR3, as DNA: TGCAGTGCTAGGGTTAGCGGGAGCTTAGAGCAGTACTTC.